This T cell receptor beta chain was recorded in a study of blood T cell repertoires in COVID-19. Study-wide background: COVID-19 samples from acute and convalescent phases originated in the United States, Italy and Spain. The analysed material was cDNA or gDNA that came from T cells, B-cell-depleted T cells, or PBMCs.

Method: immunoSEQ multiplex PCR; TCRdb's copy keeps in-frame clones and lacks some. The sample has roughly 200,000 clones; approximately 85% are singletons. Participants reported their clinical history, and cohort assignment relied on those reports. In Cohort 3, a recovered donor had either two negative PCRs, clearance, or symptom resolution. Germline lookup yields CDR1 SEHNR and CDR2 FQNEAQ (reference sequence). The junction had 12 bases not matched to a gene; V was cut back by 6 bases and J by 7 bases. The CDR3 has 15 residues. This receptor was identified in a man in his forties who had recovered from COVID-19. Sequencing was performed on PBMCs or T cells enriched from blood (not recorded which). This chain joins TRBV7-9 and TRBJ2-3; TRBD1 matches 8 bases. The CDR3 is CASSWGQETGNTQYF. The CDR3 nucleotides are TGTGCCAGCAGTTGGGGACAGGAAACGGGTAATACGCAGTATTTT.